This TCR beta chain comes out of a study of blood T cell repertoires in COVID-19. Background on the study: The origin of the acute and convalescent COVID-19 samples was the United States, Italy and Spain.

Original analysis: Amplification of reference gene primers provided the estimated nucleated cell counts. The data were produced by immunoSEQ multiplex PCR, yet TCRdb's version contains in-frame clones alone and is incomplete. V, J and clone size were drawn from that table, and D and trimming were deduced from the DNA. The table lists over 100,000 clones, approximately 90% of them singletons. The specimen sequenced was peripheral blood. This receptor was taken from a man in his fifties or sixties with acute or convalescent COVID-19.

The CDR3 DNA is TGTGCCAGCAGCTTGGCCCCACAGTACGGTAATTCACCCCTCCACTTT. Its translation is CASSLAPQYGNSPLHF. The J gene is TRBJ1-6, the V gene TRBV5-5; D not certain. The CDR3 runs 16 residues. The V end was cut by 0 bases, the J end by 6 bases, with 13 bases between. CDR1 and CDR2 from the germline V gene are SGHKS and YYEKEE (reference sequence).